This is a list of T cell receptor beta chains from one sample in a study of T cell repertoires in cytomegalovirus infection. TCRdb fed the reads into MiXCR, producing one record per CDR3 protein. The repertoire holds about 200,000 distinct CDR3 sequences, with nearly 9.5% as singletons. Material for sequencing was PBMCs. Every receptor here comes from a human donor in good health (CMV status not recorded). Some clones in this sample may be carry-over from other donors' samples. Each CDR3 is given with its conserved first and last residue. A D gene is named only where the DNA matches it firmly. Rows may omit the clone size; those that give it use once, few, many or a size class.

D	size	V	J	DNA	CDR3
-	many	TRBV6-1	TRBJ2-1	TGTGCCAGCAGTTCCATTGACTGGAGGGTAAGCAATGAGCAGTTCTTC	CASSSIDWRVSNEQFF
TRBD2	-	TRBV20-1	TRBJ2-3	TGCAGTGCTAGGGTCCTAGCGGGAGTCACAGATACGCAGTATTTT	CSARVLAGVTDTQYF
-	many	TRBV11-1	TRBJ1-1	TGTGCCAGCAGCTTCGCAACAGACACTGAAGCTTTCTTT	CASSFATDTEAFF
-	many	TRBV7-2	TRBJ1-2	TGTGCCAGCAGCGCACGCGGGGGCGGGTCCTCCGGGGAAACTAACTATGGCTACACCTTC	CASSARGGGSSGETNYGYTF
TRBD2	-	TRBV15	TRBJ2-5	TGTGCCACCAGCAGAGGAATGCCACTAGCGAGTCAAGAGACCCAGTACTTC	CATSRGMPLASQETQYF
-	many	TRBV7-9	TRBJ2-5	TGTGCCAGCAGCTCCACAGGGATCCAAGAGACCCAGTACTTC	CASSSTGIQETQYF
-	-	TRBV28	TRBJ2-2	TGTGCCAGCAGTTTTGAGGCGGGCGGGGAGCTGTTTTTT	CASSFEAGGELFF
TRBD2	few	TRBV6-2/TRBV6-3	TRBJ2-1	TGTGCCAGCAGTAGGGCGGGGGGTAGTCCGAATGAGCAGTTCTTC	CASSRAGGSPNEQFF
TRBD2	many	TRBV28	TRBJ2-7	TGTGCCAGCAGTTTCTTAGCGGGGGGTCCCTACGAGCAGTACTTC	CASSFLAGGPYEQYF
-	few	TRBV29-1	TRBJ1-2	TGCAGCGTTGAAGCCGACAGAGACTATGGCTACACCTTC	CSVEADRDYGYTF
-	many	TRBV5-4	TRBJ1-4	TGTGCCAGCAGCTTGGACGGTGAAAAACTGTTTTTT	CASSLDGEKLFF
-	many	TRBV7-9	TRBJ2-3	TGTGCCAGCAGCTTAGCGGTTGGGACTAGCACAGATACGCAGTATTTT	CASSLAVGTSTDTQYF
-	few	TRBV7-9	TRBJ2-6	TGTGCCAGCAGCTGGTTGATCTCTGGGGCCAACGTCCTGACTTTC	CASSWLISGANVLTF
TRBD1	many	TRBV19	TRBJ1-1	TGTGCCAGTAGTATAATCGCGCGACAGGGTGGTTCAGAAGCTTTCTTT	CASSIIARQGGSEAFF
-	-	TRBV20-1	TRBJ2-1	TGCAGTGCCCAGGAGCGCGAGATATACAATGAGCAGTTCTTC	CSAQEREIYNEQFF
-	many	TRBV10-3	TRBJ2-7	TGTGCCATCAGTGAGGGGAAGGGACACCCCTACGAGCAGTACTTC	CAISEGKGHPYEQYF
-	few	TRBV6-2/TRBV6-3	TRBJ2-7	TGTGCCAGCAGTACGACCGGGGGACAGAGCTACGAGCAGTACTTC	CASSTTGGQSYEQYF
-	many	TRBV7-2	TRBJ2-7	TGTGCCAGCAGCTTAGTAGGAGGTAGCTACGAGCAGTACTTC	CASSLVGGSYEQYF
TRBD1	many	TRBV6-1	TRBJ1-5	TGTGCCAGCAGCTGGACAGGGGAAGATCAGCCCCAGCATTTT	CASSWTGEDQPQHF
-	-	TRBV20-1	TRBJ1-1	TGCAGTGCTAGAGAGGACTTGAACACTGAAGCTTTCTTT	CSAREDLNTEAFF
TRBD1	few	TRBV29-1	TRBJ2-7	TGCAGCGTTGAAATAGGGGGCACAGGGGAGTGGGAGCAGTACTTC	CSVEIGGTGEWEQYF
TRBD1	many	TRBV11-2	TRBJ1-1	TGTGCCAGCAGCGGGGACAGGGTATCCACTGAAGCTTTCTTT	CASSGDRVSTEAFF
TRBD2	-	TRBV5-1	TRBJ2-2	TGCGCCAGCAGCTTGGGAGGGACTAGCGCCGGGGAGCTGTTTTTT	CASSLGGTSAGELFF
-	-	TRBV20-1	TRBJ2-4	TGCAGTGCTAGACAGATAGCCAAAAACATTCAGTACTTC	CSARQIAKNIQYF
-	many	TRBV20-1	TRBJ2-1	TGCAGTGCTAGTTTGACAGCGGGTGAGCAGTTCTTC	CSASLTAGEQFF
-	few	TRBV24-1	TRBJ2-5	TGTGCCACCAGTGATTTGGCGGGACCTTTCCAAGAGACCCAGTACTTC	CATSDLAGPFQETQYF
-	few	TRBV9	TRBJ2-1	TGTGCCAGCGCGCTTTCGTCCCCTTCATTAGATGAGCAGTTCTTC	CASALSSPSLDEQFF
-	many	TRBV6-2/TRBV6-3	TRBJ1-1	TGTGCCAGCAGCTCACGGTGGGGGCGTACTGCTGAAGCTTTCTTT	CASSSRWGRTAEAFF
-	many	TRBV7-6	TRBJ1-5	TGTGCCAGCTCGGTGGGTAGCGATCAGCCCCAGCATTTT	CASSVGSDQPQHF